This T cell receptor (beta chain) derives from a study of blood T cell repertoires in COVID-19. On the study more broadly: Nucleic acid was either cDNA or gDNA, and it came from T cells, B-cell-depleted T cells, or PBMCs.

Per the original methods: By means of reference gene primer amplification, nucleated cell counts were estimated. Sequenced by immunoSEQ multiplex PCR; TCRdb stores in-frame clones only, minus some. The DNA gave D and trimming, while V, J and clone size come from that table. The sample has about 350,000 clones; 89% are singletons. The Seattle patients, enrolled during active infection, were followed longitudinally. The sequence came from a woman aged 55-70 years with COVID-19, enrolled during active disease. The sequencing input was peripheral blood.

CDR3 DNA: TGTGCCAGCAGTGAAAGCGGTCTTAACTATGGCTACACCTTC. Protein product: CASSESGLNYGYTF. The gene calls are TRBV2 and TRBJ1-2; D is uncertain. V gave up 2 bases and J gave up 1 base, with 8 bases separating them. CDR1 and CDR2 (germline): SNHLY, FYNNEI. The CDR3 extends over 14 amino acids.